These 22 T cell receptor beta chains came from one sample sequenced in a study of regulatory T cells in long-lasting Graves disease. Documented time point: persistent/refractory GD, antithyroid drugs over 5 years with positive TRAb. Isolated PBMC RNA provided the starting material for the TCR library. Sequencing libraries for TCR beta were prepared with iRepertoire HTBI primers and Arm-PCR of CDR3 regions. TCRdb passed the multiplex PCR reads through MiXCR, listing each CDR3 protein once. In the table there are a few hundred thousand distinct CDR3 sequences, roughly 24% of which are singletons. Sequenced here: peripheral blood mononuclear cells (PBMCs), sampled when the disease was refractory, from a patient treated with antithyroid drugs. All receptors derive from a woman aged 40 to 50 with Graves disease.

V is TRBV12-3 or TRBV12-4 and J is TRBJ2-1; 10 positions match TRBD2. Losses at the gene ends were 7 bases for V and 4 bases for J; bases not matched to a gene: 4. The CDR3 spans 14 residues. CDR3 sequence: CASTAGGTYNEQFF. The DNA for the CDR3 is TGTGCCAGCACAGCGGGAGGGACATACAATGAGCAGTTCTTC.

This clonotype has a count of ten or more. The chain employs TRBV6-1 and TRBJ2-5, with D tentatively TRBD1 or TRBD2 (5 bases each). V lost 11 bases to trimming and J lost 5 bases, with 15 bases between them. Germline V gives CDR1 MNHNS, CDR2 SASEGT. The CDR3 contains 12 residues. DNA of the CDR3: TGTGCCGCGGTGGGGGTCGGGGAGACCCAGTACTTC. Residues: CAAVGVGETQYF.

This clonotype was recorded once. The chain combines TRBV28 with TRBJ2-1, with 7 positions matching TRBD1. The ends lost 1 base at V and 7 bases at J; junction bases unmatched: 10. The CDR3 is 16 amino acids. The germline gives CDR1 MDHEN, CDR2 SYDVKM. The CDR3 DNA follows: TGTGCCAGCAGTTTATTAGGCCAGGGGGTCGCGAATGAGCAGTTCTTC. Translated: CASSLLGQGVANEQFF.

In its sample, this clonotype was seen many times. The chain carries TRBV28 and TRBJ1-1; 9 bases line up with TRBD1. This CDR3 comprises 15 residues. V lost 2 bases, J lost 1 base, and 2 bases stayed unmatched. In germline, CDR1 is MDHEN, CDR2 SYDVKM. CDR3 residues: CASSLDRGWNTEAFF. The CDR3 nucleotides read TGTGCCAGCAGTTTAGACAGGGGGTGGAACACTGAAGCTTTCTTT.

This clonotype was detected many times. The J gene is TRBJ2-5, the V gene TRBV12-3 or TRBV12-4; D remains ambiguous. V gave up 5 bases and J gave up 2 bases, with 9 bases separating them. The CDR3 contains 13 residues. The CDR3 spells CASSPHPQETQYF. The CDR3, as DNA: TGTGCCAGCAGTCCACACCCGCAAGAGACCCAGTACTTC.

Many counts were recorded for this clonotype. The rearrangement joins TRBV20-1 to TRBJ2-2; 13 bases map to TRBD2. CDR3 length equals 17 residues. The J segment lost 6 bases and the V segment lost 0 bases, leaving 7 bases of the junction unmatched. Germline assignment: CDR1 DFQATT and CDR2 SNEGSKA (reference sequence). In DNA form, the CDR3 reads TGCAGTGCTAGAGATCTTACGGGACTAGCGGGATCCGGGGAGCTGTTTTTT. This sequence encodes CSARDLTGLAGSGELFF.

The chain combines TRBV28 with TRBJ2-5, with D perhaps matching TRBD1 (5 bases). Per germline, CDR1 MDHEN and CDR2 SYDVKM. This CDR3 is 14 amino acids long. V shed 6 bases and J shed 0 bases, with 11 bases lying between them. The DNA of the CDR3 is TGTGCCAGCAGGCGACAGACGTACCAAGAGACCCAGTACTTC. Translated, it gives CASRRQTYQETQYF.

For this clonotype: A much larger clone sits a single nucleotide away, making a read error possible. This chain uses TRBV12-3 or TRBV12-4 with TRBJ2-5; D gene ambiguous. Trimming removed 6 bases at V and 3 bases at J, with 5 bases between. The CDR3 spans 11 residues. CDR3 sequence reads: CASSHKETQYF. The CDR3 nucleotides are TGTGCCAGCAGCCACAAAGAGACCCAGTACTTC.

This clonotype was picked up many times. The chain carries TRBV28 and TRBJ1-4; the D is unclear. The CDR3 has 17 amino acids. The germline V gene has CDR1 MDHEN and CDR2 SYDVKM. The germline V and J ends were trimmed by 2 bases and 5 bases, with 18 bases remaining between them. Here the CDR3 DNA reads TGTGCCAGCAGTTTACCGCCTTTAGGCAGACAAAATGAAAAACTGTTTTTT. Protein: CASSLPPLGRQNEKLFF. The whole variable domain, remainder taken from reference TRBV28 and TRBJ1-4, is DVKVTQSSRYLVKRTGEKVFLECVQDMDHENMFWYRQDPGLGLRLIYFSYDVKMKEKGDIPEGYSVSREKKERFSLILESASTNQTSMYLCASSLPPLGRQNEKLFFGSGTQLSVL.

The sample holds many counts of this clonotype. This chain joins TRBV28 and TRBJ2-7, with 7 bases aligning to TRBD1. The germline CDR1 and CDR2 sequences are MDHEN and SYDVKM. CDR3 size: 13 residues. With 9 bases clipped from V and 7 bases from J, the junction kept 12 bases outside the gene matches. The CDR3 region has the DNA TGTGCCAGTCTACTTACACAGGGGAGTGAGCAGTACTTC. Amino acids: CASLLTQGSEQYF.

Many counts were recorded for this clonotype. The V and J genes are TRBV28 and TRBJ2-7; the match to TRBD1 covers 9 bases. This CDR3 has 14 residues. CDR1 and CDR2 from the germline V gene are MDHEN and SYDVKM. V trimming: 6 bases; J trimming: 1 base; junction bases outside the gene matches: 4. CDR3 coding DNA: TGTGCCAGCAGCCCCGGGACAGGGTCCTACGAGCAGTACTTC. Protein product: CASSPGTGSYEQYF. The whole variable domain, remainder taken from reference TRBV28 and TRBJ2-7, is DVKVTQSSRYLVKRTGEKVFLECVQDMDHENMFWYRQDPGLGLRLIYFSYDVKMKEKGDIPEGYSVSREKKERFSLILESASTNQTSMYLCASSPGTGSYEQYFGPGTRLTVT.

This clonotype was observed many times. This chain connects TRBV5-8 to TRBJ2-7; D ambiguous. Germline assignment: CDR1 SGHTS and CDR2 YDEGEE. The length of the CDR3 is 10 residues. Trimming took off 7 bases at V and 0 bases at J, with 2 bases between the two ends. CDR3 in DNA: TGTGCCAGCCCCTCCTACGAGCAGTACTTC. This translates into CASPSYEQYF.

The chain combines TRBV19 with TRBJ1-2; tentative D call: TRBD1 (5 bases). The CDR3 runs to 12 residues. Trimming removed 8 bases from V and 8 bases from J, with 15 bases in between. Per the germline V gene, CDR1 is LNHDA and CDR2 is SQIVND (reference sequence). The CDR3 region is CASGAALGGYTF. The CDR3 DNA reads as TGTGCCAGTGGGGCGGCCCTGGGGGGCTACACCTTC.

This clonotype was detected many times. The V gene is TRBV28, the J gene TRBJ2-7; 7 bases match TRBD2. J lost 12 bases, V lost 2 bases, and 25 bases had no gene match. Germline V gene sequence: CDR1 MDHEN, CDR2 SYDVKM. CDR3 length: 18 residues. CDR3 region: CASSLVGPISGGSIRRYF. The CDR3 nucleotides read TGTGCCAGCAGTTTAGTGGGACCCATTTCGGGCGGGAGTATAAGGAGGTACTTC. The full variable domain, with the rest looked up from reference TRBV28 and TRBJ2-7, is DVKVTQSSRYLVKRTGEKVFLECVQDMDHENMFWYRQDPGLGLRLIYFSYDVKMKEKGDIPEGYSVSREKKERFSLILESASTNQTSMYLCASSLVGPISGGSIRRYFGPGTRLTVT.

With regard to this clonotype: This could be a read error, since a much larger clone is one nucleotide away. The chain has TRBV2 and TRBJ1-1, with D unclear. The CDR3 is 11 amino acids. CDR1 is SNHLY, CDR2 FYNNEI, per germline. The CDR3 coding sequence is TGTGCCAGCAGTGTGTTAGTGTTTGCTTCCTTT. As protein: CASSVLVFASF.

This clonotype appeared many times. This chain connects TRBV20-1 to TRBJ2-7; D gene uncertain. CDR1 DFQATT and CDR2 SNEGSKA come from the germline V gene (reference sequence). The CDR3 runs to 15 residues. V dropped 0 bases and J dropped 2 bases, with 14 bases sitting between them. In DNA form, the CDR3 reads TGCAGTGCTAGAGATAGACGGACGACGACCTACGAGCAGTACTTC. It specifies CSARDRRTTTYEQYF.

This clonotype was observed many times. The chain recombines TRBV7-3 with TRBJ1-6; D gene uncertain. The V gene's germline CDR1 is SGHTA and CDR2 FQGTGA. Trimming cost V 1 base and J 10 bases, with 14 bases left between them. CDR3 size: 15 residues. The CDR3 is CASSLRAEPGSPLHF. The CDR3 DNA reads TGTGCCAGCAGCTTAAGGGCAGAACCGGGATCACCCCTCCACTTT.

This sequence joins TRBV5-1 and TRBJ1-5, with TRBD1 as a possible D gene (6 bases). CDR1 and CDR2 (germline): SGHRS, YFSETQ. V lost 4 bases to trimming and J lost 4 bases, with 12 bases between them. The CDR3 consists of 14 residues. The CDR3 sequence is CASSMGQTNQPQHF. Written as DNA, the CDR3 is TGCGCCAGCAGCATGGGACAAACAAATCAGCCCCAGCATTTT.

This clonotype was observed at least ten times. This chain connects TRBV11-1 to TRBJ1-1, with 8 nucleotides matching TRBD1. V shed 1 base, J shed 4 bases, and the junction held 2 bases outside the gene matches. The CDR3 sequence is 14 residues long. Looked up from germline, CDR1 is SGHAT and CDR2 is FQDESV (reference sequence). The DNA of the CDR3 is TGTGCCAGCAGCTTAGTTCAGGGGGCCACTGAAGCTTTCTTT. It encodes CASSLVQGATEAFF. The variable domain in full, completed from reference TRBV11-1 and TRBJ1-1, reads EAEVAQSPRYKITEKSQAVAFWCDPISGHATLYWYRQILGQGPELLVQFQDESVVDDSQLPKDRFSAERLKGVDSTLKIQPAELGDSAMYLCASSLVQGATEAFFGQGTRLTVV.

This clonotype was detected a few times. The chain combines TRBV10-1 with TRBJ2-2; D is perhaps TRBD2 (5 bases). The ends were cut back, 0 bases at V and 0 bases at J, with 11 bases in the middle. The CDR3 consists of 17 residues. Germline CDR1 reads WNHNN; CDR2 reads SYGVQD (reference sequence). This CDR3 reads CASSESGLAANTGELFF. CDR3 nucleotides: TGCGCCAGCAGTGAGTCAGGCCTAGCAGCGAACACCGGGGAGCTGTTTTTT.

This clonotype was seen many times. The chain combines TRBV7-2 with TRBJ2-4; 7 bases align to TRBD2. CDR1 SGHTA and CDR2 FQGNSA come from the germline V gene. Trimming took 2 bases from V and 6 from J; bases not matched to a gene: 7. This CDR3 has 15 amino acids. The CDR3 DNA sequence: TGTGCCAGCAGCTTATTGGCGGGAGTCGCAAACATTCAGTACTTC. Protein product: CASSLLAGVANIQYF. The entire variable domain, with the rest obtained from reference TRBV7-2 and TRBJ2-4, is as follows: GAGVSQSPSNKVTEKGKDVELRCDPISGHTALYWYRQSLGQGLEFLIYFQGNSAPDKSGLPSDRFSAERTGGSVSTLTIQRTQQEDSAVYLCASSLLAGVANIQYFGAGTRLSVL.

V usage is TRBV3-1 and J usage is TRBJ1-4, with a tentative D call TRBD1 (6 bases). Germline CDR1 and CDR2: LGHDT and YNNKEL (reference sequence). CDR3 length: 15 residues. V was clipped by 1 base and J by 10 bases, with 16 bases between them. CDR3 coding DNA: TGTGCCAGCAGCCAAGTAAGGGGGGGGCTCGGAAAACTGTTTTTT. This gives the protein CASSQVRGGLGKLFF.